The 12 T cell receptor beta chains reported below all come from one sample, sequenced in a study of blood T cell repertoires in COVID-19. The data were produced by immunoSEQ multiplex PCR, yet TCRdb's version contains in-frame clones alone and is incomplete. Of under 350,000 clones listed, 85% to 90% are singletons. Input material: PBMCs or T cells enriched from blood (not recorded which). Every receptor here comes from a man aged 30 to 39 who had recovered from COVID-19.

The J gene is TRBJ2-5, the V gene TRBV7-2; D unresolved. The CDR3 runs 12 residues. The V and J ends lost 4 bases and 0 bases respectively, with 3 bases between them. Looked up from germline, CDR1 is SGHTA and CDR2 is FQGNSA. CDR3 in amino acids: CASSSYQETQYF. The CDR3 DNA is TGTGCCAGCAGCTCGTACCAAGAGACCCAGTACTTC.

The V and J genes are TRBV20-1 and TRBJ2-7; no clear D gene. Trimming removed 5 bases from V and 4 bases from J, with 9 bases in between. The CDR3 has 11 residues. In germline, CDR1 is DFQATT, CDR2 SNEGSKA (reference sequence). The CDR3 loop reads CSAHQDYEQYF. In DNA form, the CDR3 reads TGCAGTGCTCACCAGGATTACGAGCAGTACTTC.

This clone was seen only a few times. The chain links TRBV5-1 to TRBJ1-1, with a weak D call TRBD1 (6 bases). V was trimmed by 3 bases and J by 6 bases, leaving 15 bases between them. Germline CDR1 SGHRS, CDR2 YFSETQ. The CDR3 runs to 14 residues. CDR3 loop: CASSSPGDPAEAFF. In DNA, the CDR3 is TGCGCCAGCAGCTCCCCAGGGGATCCGGCTGAAGCTTTCTTT. The whole variable domain, filled in from reference TRBV5-1 and TRBJ1-1, reads KAGVTQTPRYLIKTRGQQVTLSCSPISGHRSVSWYQQTPGQGLQFLFEYFSETQRNKGNFPGRFSGRQFSNSRSEMNVSTLELGDSALYLCASSSPGDPAEAFFGQGTRLTVV.

This clone was found once. In DNA, the CDR3 is TGTGCCACCGATACAGGGGTAGAGGGCACCATATATTTT. It encodes CATDTGVEGTIYF. The rearrangement links TRBV12-3 or TRBV12-4 to TRBJ1-3; 7 bases match TRBD1. J lost 9 bases, V lost 10 bases, and 12 bases had no gene match. The CDR3 totals 13 residues.

The V call is TRBV5-1, the J call TRBJ1-2, with 7 bases that match TRBD1. The V segment lost 0 bases and the J segment 1 base; nucleotides outside the gene matches: 6. CDR3 length: 16 amino acids. Per germline, CDR1 SGHRS and CDR2 YFSETQ. The CDR3 sequence: CASSLGGTGVNYGYTF. The CDR3 nucleotides are TGCGCCAGCAGCTTGGGGGGTACAGGGGTTAACTATGGCTACACCTTC.

A remark on this clone: At one end, the junction sequence differs from germline, possibly due to a read error. V and J are TRBV19 and TRBJ1-1; 9 bases line up with TRBD1. CDR1 and CDR2 from the germline V gene are LNHDA and SQIVND (reference sequence). CDR3 length equals 17 residues. The CDR3 sequence is CASNIQGASLMNTEAFF. The CDR3 region has the DNA TGTGCCAGTAATATACAGGGGGCGTCTCTTATGAACACTGAAGCTTTCTTT.

The chain employs TRBV27 and TRBJ2-3; D remains unclear. The CDR3 sequence is 15 residues long. V was pared by 3 bases and J by 2 bases, with 12 bases between. Looked up from germline, CDR1 is MNHEY and CDR2 is SMNVEV (reference sequence). The CDR3 nucleotides read TGTGCCAGCAGTTTTGCGGCCATGAACACAGATACGCAGTATTTT. Translation gives CASSFAAMNTDTQYF.

J is TRBJ2-7 and V is TRBV7-2; TRBD2 matches at 9 bases. CDR1 is SGHTA, CDR2 FQGNSA, per germline. After removal of 5 bases from V and 2 bases from J, the junction contained 4 bases not matched to a gene. The CDR3 runs 14 residues. CDR3 region: CASSVGGGAYEQYF. Written as DNA, the CDR3 is TGTGCCAGCAGCGTAGGCGGGGGGGCCTACGAGCAGTACTTC.

This clone has a handful of counts. V gene TRBV10-3 combines with J gene TRBJ1-1; 10 nucleotides agree with TRBD1. CDR1 is ENHRY and CDR2 is SYGVKD in the germline V gene. Unmatched junction bases numbered 2, after V lost 0 bases and J lost 4 bases. This CDR3 spans 15 amino acids. The CDR3: CAISESRTGGTEAFF. CDR3 nucleotides: TGTGCCATCAGTGAGTCGCGGACAGGGGGCACTGAAGCTTTCTTT.

The chain is built from TRBV10-2 and TRBJ1-1, with D possibly matching TRBD1 (6 bases). Germline values: CDR1 WSHSY, CDR2 SAAADI. This CDR3 contains 13 residues. V lost 10 bases and J 3 bases, leaving 15 bases between the germline ends. In DNA, the CDR3 is TGCGCCACTACAAAACAGGGTTACACTGAAGCTTTCTTT. It yields the protein CATTKQGYTEAFF.

The V and J genes are TRBV5-4 and TRBJ2-1, with D unresolved. The V gene's germline CDR1 is SGHNT and CDR2 YYREEE (reference sequence). CDR3 length: 13 amino acids. Trimming stripped 3 bases from V and 4 bases from J, with 8 bases between. CDR3 loop: CASSYTDYNEQFF. The CDR3 DNA follows: TGTGCCAGCAGCTATACAGATTACAATGAGCAGTTCTTC. Filled out from reference TRBV5-4 and TRBJ2-1, the complete variable domain reads ETGVTQSPTHLIKTRGQQVTLRCSSQSGHNTVSWYQQALGQGPQFIFQYYREEENGRGNFPPRFSGLQFPNYSSELNVNALELDDSALYLCASSYTDYNEQFFGPGTRLTVL.

This clone has a handful of counts. The J gene is TRBJ1-1, the V gene TRBV5-6, with D tentatively TRBD1 (5 bases). Trimming removed 5 bases at V and 4 bases at J, with 18 bases between. Germline V gene sequence: CDR1 SGHDT, CDR2 YYEEEE. This CDR3 spans 15 amino acids. The CDR3 DNA is TGTGCCAGCAGTGGTGGGTACAGCGGGGCCACTGAAGCTTTCTTT. Translation gives CASSGGYSGATEAFF.